Presented here are 10 T cell receptor beta chains from one specimen sequenced in a study of T cells in Graves' hyperthyroidism and ophthalmopathy. TCR beta CDR3 sequences were amplified from RNA transcripts. The HTBI primer set drove a first-round RT-PCR of the TCR CDR3. Using its own MiXCR run on the multiplex PCR reads, TCRdb lists one record per CDR3 protein. The table lists hundreds of thousands of distinct CDR3 sequences, about 45% of them singletons. The source material was peripheral blood or thyroid tissue (not recorded which). Receptors were obtained from an adult man with Graves' disease, either hyperthyroidism or ophthalmopathy (not recorded which).

The chain couples TRBV7-4 to TRBJ1-1, with D possibly TRBD1 on 5 matching bases. There are 16 residues in the CDR3. V lost 5 bases, J lost 4 bases, and 20 bases lay in between. CDR1 and CDR2 from the germline V gene are SGHVT and SQSDAQ. This CDR3 reads CASSLRLWRGGTEAFF. The CDR3 region has the DNA TGTGCCAGCAGCCTGCGTCTGTGGAGGGGCGGCACTGAAGCTTTCTTT.

The chain combines TRBV19 with TRBJ2-7; TRBD2 agrees at 11 bases. The CDR3 is made up of 15 amino acids. Trimming took 5 bases from V and 0 from J; bases not matched to a gene: 3. Germline V lookup: CDR1 LNHDA, CDR2 SQIVND (reference sequence). DNA for the CDR3: TGTGCCAGTAGTCCGGGACTAGCGGCCTCCTACGAGCAGTACTTC. Translated, it gives CASSPGLAASYEQYF.

The chain combines TRBV20-1 with TRBJ2-7, with TRBD1 identical over 8 bases. The germline gives CDR1 DFQATT, CDR2 SNEGSKA (reference sequence). This CDR3 contains 11 residues. Trimming cost V 6 bases and J 5 bases; bases outside gene matches: 3. The CDR3 sequence: CSATGVDEQYF. In DNA form, the CDR3 reads TGCAGTGCGACAGGGGTGGACGAGCAGTACTTC.

There are many counts of this clonotype. This chain connects TRBV19 to TRBJ1-5, with TRBD1 identical over 7 bases. The germline CDR1 and CDR2 sequences are LNHDA and SQIVND (reference sequence). The CDR3 totals 12 residues. V lost 8 bases and J lost 5; bases outside the gene matches: 3. The CDR3 bases are TGTGCCAGTGACAGGGTCGATCAGCCCCAGCATTTT. Amino acids: CASDRVDQPQHF.

Turning to this clonotype: A much larger clone is a single base away; this may be a read error. This chain links TRBV25-1 with TRBJ1-1; TRBD1 might be the D (6 bases). This CDR3 contains 17 residues. Germline values: CDR1 MGHDK, CDR2 SYGVNS. CDR3 protein: CASSLAGRGAVNTEAFF. The DNA of the CDR3 is TGCGCCAGCAGCTTGGCGGGACGGGGGGCGGTGAACACTGAAGCTTTCTTT.

The J gene is TRBJ2-3, the V gene TRBV20-1; D unclear. Between the trimmed V and J ends, which lost 3 bases and 6 bases, there was a span of 16 bases. CDR3 length equals 14 residues. From germline, CDR1 is DFQATT and CDR2 SNEGSKA (reference sequence). In nucleotides, the CDR3 is TGCAGTGCTAGCCCCATTGGCGCAAGGGATACGCAGTATTTT. This translates into CSASPIGARDTQYF.

This clonotype was observed a few times. This chain uses TRBV10-3 with TRBJ1-2; 7 nucleotides align to TRBD1. The CDR3 runs to 13 residues. CDR1 is ENHRY and CDR2 is SYGVKD in the germline V gene. After removal of 10 bases from V and 6 bases from J, the junction contained 11 bases not matched to a gene. CDR3 nucleotides: TGTGCCACCCAGGCCAGGGGGGAAGATGGCTACACCTTC. It is translated as CATQARGEDGYTF.

This clonotype was observed once. The V call is TRBV19, the J call TRBJ1-5; D uncertain. The ends were cut back, 11 bases at V and 5 bases at J, with 16 bases in the middle. The CDR3 is 13 amino acids. Germline CDR1 and CDR2: LNHDA and SQIVND (reference sequence). CDR3 protein: CAWSVGLHQPQHF. In nucleotides, the CDR3 is TGTGCCTGGAGTGTAGGCCTTCATCAGCCCCAGCATTTT. Looking up the rest from reference TRBV19 and TRBJ1-5 gives the full variable domain: DGGITQSPKYLFRKEGQNVTLSCEQNLNHDAMYWYRQDPGQGLRLIYYSQIVNDFQKGDIAEGYSVSREKKESFPLTVTSAQKNPTAFYLCAWSVGLHQPQHFGDGTRLSIL.

There are a few counts of this clonotype. The V and J genes are TRBV7-9 and TRBJ1-4, with 11 bases lining up with TRBD1. The CDR3 extends over 17 amino acids. CDR1 SEHNR and CDR2 FQNEAQ come from the germline V gene (reference sequence). V trimming: 4 bases; J trimming: 8 bases; junction bases outside the gene matches: 12. The DNA of the CDR3 is TGTGCCAGCAGCTCAGGGACAGGGGGTTCTCAGAGGGAAAAACTGTTTTTT. Translated, it gives CASSSGTGGSQREKLFF.

This clonotype was seen many times. This chain uses TRBV9 with TRBJ1-6; D is perhaps TRBD1 (5 bases). CDR3 size: 16 residues. Germline assignment: CDR1 SGDLS and CDR2 YYNGEE. The germline V and J ends were trimmed by 2 bases and 10 bases, with 19 bases remaining between them. DNA for the CDR3: TGTGCCAGCAGCGTTGGGACCGGGGGTCTGGAGTCACCCCTCCACTTT. It translates to CASSVGTGGLESPLHF. The full variable domain, rest sourced from reference TRBV9 and TRBJ1-6, is DSGVTQTPKHLITATGQRVTLRCSPRSGDLSVYWYQQSLDQGLQFLIQYYNGEERAKGNILERFSAQQFPDLHSELNLSSLELGDSALYFCASSVGTGGLESPLHFGNGTRLTVT.